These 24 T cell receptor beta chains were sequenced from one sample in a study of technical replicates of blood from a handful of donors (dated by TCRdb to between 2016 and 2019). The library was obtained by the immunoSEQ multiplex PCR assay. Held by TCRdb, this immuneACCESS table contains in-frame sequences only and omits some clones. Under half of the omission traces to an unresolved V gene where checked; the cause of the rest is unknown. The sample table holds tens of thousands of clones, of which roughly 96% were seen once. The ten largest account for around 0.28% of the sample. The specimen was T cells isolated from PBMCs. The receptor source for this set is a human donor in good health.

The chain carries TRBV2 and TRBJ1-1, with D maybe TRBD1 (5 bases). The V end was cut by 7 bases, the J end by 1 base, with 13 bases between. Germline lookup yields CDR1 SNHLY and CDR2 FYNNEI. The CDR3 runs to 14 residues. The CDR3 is CASMAQARNTEAFF. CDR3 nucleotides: TGTGCCAGCATGGCACAGGCAAGGAACACTGAAGCTTTCTTT. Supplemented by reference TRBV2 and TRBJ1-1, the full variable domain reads EPEVTQTPSHQVTQMGQEVILRCVPISNHLYFYWYRQILGQKVEFLVSFYNNEISEKSEIFDDQFSVERPDGSNFTLKIRSTKLEDSAMYFCASMAQARNTEAFFGQGTRLTVV.

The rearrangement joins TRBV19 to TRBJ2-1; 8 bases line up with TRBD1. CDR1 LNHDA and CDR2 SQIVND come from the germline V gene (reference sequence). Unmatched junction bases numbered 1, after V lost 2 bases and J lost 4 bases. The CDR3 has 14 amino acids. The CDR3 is CASSIWDRYNEQFF. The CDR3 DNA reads TGTGCCAGTAGTATATGGGACAGGTACAATGAGCAGTTCTTC.

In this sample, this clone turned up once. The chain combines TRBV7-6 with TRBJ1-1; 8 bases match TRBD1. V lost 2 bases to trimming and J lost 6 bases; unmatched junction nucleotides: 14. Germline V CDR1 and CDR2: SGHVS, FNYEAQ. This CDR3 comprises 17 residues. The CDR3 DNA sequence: TGTGCCAGCAGCTTAATCCGGGCCCAGGGACAGGAGCCTGAAGCTTTCTTT. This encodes CASSLIRAQGQEPEAFF.

CDR3 sequence: CASATGNYGYTF. The CDR3, as DNA: TGTGCCAGTGCGACAGGGAACTATGGCTACACCTTC. The genes are TRBV19 and TRBJ1-2; 7 bases align to TRBD1. The CDR3 runs 12 residues. CDR1 and CDR2 from the germline V gene are LNHDA and SQIVND (reference sequence). V shed 8 bases, J shed 2 bases, and the junction held 2 bases outside the gene matches.

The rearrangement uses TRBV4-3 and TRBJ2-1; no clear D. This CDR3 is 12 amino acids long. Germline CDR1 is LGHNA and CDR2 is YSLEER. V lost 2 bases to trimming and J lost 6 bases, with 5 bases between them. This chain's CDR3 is CASSQYSNEQFF. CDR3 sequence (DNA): TGCGCCAGCAGCCAATACTCCAATGAGCAGTTCTTC.

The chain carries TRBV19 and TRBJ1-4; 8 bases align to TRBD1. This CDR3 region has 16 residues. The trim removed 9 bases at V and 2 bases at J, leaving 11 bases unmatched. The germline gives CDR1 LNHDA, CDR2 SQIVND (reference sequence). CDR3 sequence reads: CASLSAGGSTNEKLFF. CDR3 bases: TGTGCCAGCCTCTCGGCAGGGGGCTCTACTAATGAAAAACTGTTTTTT.

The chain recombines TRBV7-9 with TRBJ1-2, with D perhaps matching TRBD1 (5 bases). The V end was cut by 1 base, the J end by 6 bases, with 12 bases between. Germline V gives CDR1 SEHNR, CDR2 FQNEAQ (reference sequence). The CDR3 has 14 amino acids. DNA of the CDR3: TGTGCCAGCAGCTTAGGGCAGGGTGTCGATGGCTACACCTTC. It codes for CASSLGQGVDGYTF.

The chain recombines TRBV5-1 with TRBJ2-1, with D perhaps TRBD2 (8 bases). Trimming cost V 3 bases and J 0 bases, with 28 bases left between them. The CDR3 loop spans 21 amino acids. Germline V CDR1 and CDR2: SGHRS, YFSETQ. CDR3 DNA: TGCGCCAGCAGCTACACTAAGACAGGGACTAGGGTCCCCCACTCCTACAATGAGCAGTTCTTC. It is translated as CASSYTKTGTRVPHSYNEQFF. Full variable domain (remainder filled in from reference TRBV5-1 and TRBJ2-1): KAGVTQTPRYLIKTRGQQVTLSCSPISGHRSVSWYQQTPGQGLQFLFEYFSETQRNKGNFPGRFSGRQFSNSRSEMNVSTLELGDSALYLCASSYTKTGTRVPHSYNEQFFGPGTRLTVL.

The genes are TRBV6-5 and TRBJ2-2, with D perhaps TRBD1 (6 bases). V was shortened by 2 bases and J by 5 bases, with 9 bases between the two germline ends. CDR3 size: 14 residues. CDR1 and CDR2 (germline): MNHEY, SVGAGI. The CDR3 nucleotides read TGTGCCAGCAGTTACGGGGGCTTGACCGGGGAGCTGTTTTTT. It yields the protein CASSYGGLTGELFF.

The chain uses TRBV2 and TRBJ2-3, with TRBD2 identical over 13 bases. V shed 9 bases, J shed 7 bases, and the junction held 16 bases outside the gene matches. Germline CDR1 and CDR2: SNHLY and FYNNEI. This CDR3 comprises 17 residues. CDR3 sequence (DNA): TGTGCCAGTTCACCCGGGACTAGCGGGACCGGTAGAAATACGCAGTATTTT. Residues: CASSPGTSGTGRNTQYF.

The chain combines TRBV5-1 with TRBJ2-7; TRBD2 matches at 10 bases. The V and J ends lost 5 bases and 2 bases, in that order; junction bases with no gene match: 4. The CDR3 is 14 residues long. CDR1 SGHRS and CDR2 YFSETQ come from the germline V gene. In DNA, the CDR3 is TGCGCCAGCAGAAGGACTAGCGGTCCCTACGAGCAGTACTTC. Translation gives CASRRTSGPYEQYF.

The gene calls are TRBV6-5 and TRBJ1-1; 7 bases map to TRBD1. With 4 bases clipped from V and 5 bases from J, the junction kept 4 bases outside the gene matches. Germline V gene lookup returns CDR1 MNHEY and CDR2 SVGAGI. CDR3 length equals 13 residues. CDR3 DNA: TGTGCCAGCAGTTTAGGGGGCCTGACTGAAGCTTTCTTT. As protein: CASSLGGLTEAFF.

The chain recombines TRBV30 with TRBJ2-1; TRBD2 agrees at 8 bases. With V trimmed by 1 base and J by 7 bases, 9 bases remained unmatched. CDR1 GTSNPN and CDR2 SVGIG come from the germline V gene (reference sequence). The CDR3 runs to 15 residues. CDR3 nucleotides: TGTGCCTGGAGTGCCCCCGGGACTAGTTTAAATGAGCAGTTCTTC. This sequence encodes CAWSAPGTSLNEQFF.

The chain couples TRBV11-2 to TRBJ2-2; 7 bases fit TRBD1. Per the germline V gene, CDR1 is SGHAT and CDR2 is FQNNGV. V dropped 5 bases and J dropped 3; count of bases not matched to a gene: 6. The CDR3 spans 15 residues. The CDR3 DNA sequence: TGTGCCAGCAGCGGGTTTACAGGGGACACCGGGGAGCTGTTTTTT. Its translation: CASSGFTGDTGELFF. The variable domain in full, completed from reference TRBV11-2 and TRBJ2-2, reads EAGVAQSPRYKIIEKRQSVAFWCNPISGHATLYWYQQILGQGPKLLIQFQNNGVVDDSQLPKDRFSAERLKGVDSTLKIQPAKLEDSAVYLCASSGFTGDTGELFFGEGSRLTVL.

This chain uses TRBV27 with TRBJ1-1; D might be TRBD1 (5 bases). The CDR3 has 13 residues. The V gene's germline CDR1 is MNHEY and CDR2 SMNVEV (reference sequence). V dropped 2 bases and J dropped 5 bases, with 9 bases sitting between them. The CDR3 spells CASSLGGGTEAFF. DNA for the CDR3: TGTGCCAGCAGTTTAGGGGGAGGAACTGAAGCTTTCTTT.

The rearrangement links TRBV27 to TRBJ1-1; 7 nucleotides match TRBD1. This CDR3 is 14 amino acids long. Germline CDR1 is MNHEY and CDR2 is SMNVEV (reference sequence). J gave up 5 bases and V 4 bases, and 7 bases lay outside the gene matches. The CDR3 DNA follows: TGTGCCAGCAGTTCGACAGGGTTAGGGACTGAAGCTTTCTTT. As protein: CASSSTGLGTEAFF.

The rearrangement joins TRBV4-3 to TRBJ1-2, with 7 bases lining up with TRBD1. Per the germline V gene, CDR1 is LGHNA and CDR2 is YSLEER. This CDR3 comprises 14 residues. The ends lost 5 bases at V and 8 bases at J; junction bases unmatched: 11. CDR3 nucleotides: TGCGCCAGCAGCTCCTTCACAGGGGTTAGGGGCTACACCTTC. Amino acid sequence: CASSSFTGVRGYTF.

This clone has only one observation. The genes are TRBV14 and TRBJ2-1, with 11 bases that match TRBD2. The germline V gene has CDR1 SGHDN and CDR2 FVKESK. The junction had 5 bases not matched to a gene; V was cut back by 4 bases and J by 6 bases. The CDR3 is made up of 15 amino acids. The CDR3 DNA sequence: TGTGCCAGCAGCCTTAGCGGGAGGGCATCCAATGAGCAGTTCTTC. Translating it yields CASSLSGRASNEQFF.

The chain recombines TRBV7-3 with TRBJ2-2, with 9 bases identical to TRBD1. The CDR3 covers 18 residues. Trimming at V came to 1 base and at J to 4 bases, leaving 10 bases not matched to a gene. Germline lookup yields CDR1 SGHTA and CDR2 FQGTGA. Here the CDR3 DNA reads TGTGCCAGCAGCTTAATCCCCGGACAGGGGATTCGCACCGGGGAGCTGTTTTTT. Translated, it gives CASSLIPGQGIRTGELFF. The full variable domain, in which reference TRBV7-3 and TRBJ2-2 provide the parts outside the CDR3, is GAGVSQTPSNKVTEKGKYVELRCDPISGHTALYWYRQSLGQGPEFLIYFQGTGAADDSGLPNDRFFAVRPEGSVSTLKIQRTERGDSAVYLCASSLIPGQGIRTGELFFGEGSRLTVL.

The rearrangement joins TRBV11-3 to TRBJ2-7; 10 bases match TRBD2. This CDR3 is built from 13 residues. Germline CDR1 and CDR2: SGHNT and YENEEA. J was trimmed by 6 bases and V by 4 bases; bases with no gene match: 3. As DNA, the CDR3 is TGTGCCAGCAGCTCTCTAGCGGGAGTCGAGCAGTACTTC. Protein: CASSSLAGVEQYF. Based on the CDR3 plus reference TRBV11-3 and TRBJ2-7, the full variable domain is EAGVVQSPRYKIIEKKQPVAFWCNPISGHNTLYWYLQNLGQGPELLIRYENEEAVDDSQLPKDRFSAERLKGVDSTLKIQPAELGDSAVYLCASSSLAGVEQYFGPGTRLTVT.

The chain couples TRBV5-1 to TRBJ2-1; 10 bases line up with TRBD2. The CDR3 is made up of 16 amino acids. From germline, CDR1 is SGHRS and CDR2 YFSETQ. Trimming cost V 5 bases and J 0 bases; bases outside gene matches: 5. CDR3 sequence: CASRTASGSSYNEQFF. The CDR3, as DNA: TGCGCCAGCAGGACAGCTAGCGGGAGCTCCTACAATGAGCAGTTCTTC.

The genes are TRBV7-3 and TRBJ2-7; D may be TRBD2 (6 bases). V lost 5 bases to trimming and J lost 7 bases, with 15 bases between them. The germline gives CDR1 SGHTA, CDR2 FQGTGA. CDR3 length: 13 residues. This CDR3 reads CASSPLGLPEQYF. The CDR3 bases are TGTGCCAGCAGCCCCCTGGGACTCCCTGAGCAGTACTTC.

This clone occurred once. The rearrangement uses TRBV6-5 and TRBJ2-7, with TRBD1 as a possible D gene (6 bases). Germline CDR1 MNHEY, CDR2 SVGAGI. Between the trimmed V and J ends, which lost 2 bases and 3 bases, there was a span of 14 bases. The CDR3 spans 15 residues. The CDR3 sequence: CASSYPSGTHYEQYF. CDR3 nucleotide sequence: TGTGCCAGCAGTTACCCCTCCGGGACACACTACGAGCAGTACTTC.

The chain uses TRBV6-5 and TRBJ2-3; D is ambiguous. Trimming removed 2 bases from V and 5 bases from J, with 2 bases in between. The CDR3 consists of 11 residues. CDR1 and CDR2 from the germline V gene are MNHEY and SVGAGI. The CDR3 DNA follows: TGTGCCAGCAGTTACCAAGATACGCAGTATTTT. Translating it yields CASSYQDTQYF.